The clone carrying this TCR beta chain was counted once. Methods used by the authors: Nucleated cell counts were estimated from reference gene primer amplification. The protocol was immunoSEQ multiplex PCR, while the TCRdb copy is restricted to in-frame clones and leaves out a portion. V, J and clone size derive from that table, while D and trimming were established from the DNA sequence. Of about 190,000 clones in the sample, 70% to 80% are singletons; the top ten hold around an eighth. Trimming took 0 bases from V and 5 from J, leaving 7 bases between them. Germline-derived CDR1 and CDR2 are GTSNPN and SVGIG (reference sequence). The CDR3 contains 13 residues. This sample is drawn from a study of blood T cell repertoires in COVID-19. Study details: COVID-19 samples, acute and convalescent, were from the United States, Italy and Spain. The analysed material was cDNA or gDNA that came from T cells, B-cell-depleted T cells, or PBMCs.

This clonotype was obtained from a man aged 50-59 years who had recovered from COVID-19. This chain joins TRBV30 and TRBJ1-4; D not certain. Sequenced sample: peripheral blood. Here the CDR3 DNA reads TGTGCCTGGAGTGTTATTGTCAATGAAAAACTGTTTTTT. As protein: CAWSVIVNEKLFF.